These 13 T cell receptor beta chains came from one sample sequenced in a study of cytomegalovirus exposure and HLA in healthy donors. Vbeta (60) and Jbeta (13) primers were used in the PCR. Libraries were prepared by immunoSEQ multiplex PCR; TCRdb keeps only in-frame clonotypes and omits some of them. The table includes about 190,000 clones, 70% to 75% detected once. The sequenced sample was PBMCs. The source of these receptors is a woman aged 25 to 45 in good health and CMV-seropositive.

The chain joins TRBV7-2 to TRBJ2-7, with 7 bases identical to TRBD1. Germline V lookup: CDR1 SGHTA, CDR2 FQGNSA. V shed 2 bases and J 3 bases; nucleotides not matched to a gene: 1. The CDR3 contains 13 residues. CDR3 in DNA: TGTGCCAGCAGCTTACGGGACAGCTACGAGCAGTACTTC. This gives the protein CASSLRDSYEQYF.

With regard to this clone: The same CDR3 is also encoded by other DNA sequences in this sample. The rearrangement uses TRBV5-1 and TRBJ2-3; weak D call: TRBD1 (5 bases). The CDR3 is 15 amino acids. The germline V and J ends were trimmed by 1 base and 1 base, with 10 bases remaining between them. The V gene's germline CDR1 is SGHRS and CDR2 YFSETQ. The CDR3 DNA reads TGCGCCAGCAGCTTGAGGGGCATGGGCACAGATACGCAGTATTTT. As protein: CASSLRGMGTDTQYF.

CDR3 region: CASRRSGQRNTEAFF. The CDR3 DNA is TGTGCCAGCAGACGTTCGGGACAACGAAACACTGAAGCTTTCTTT. J is TRBJ1-1 and V is TRBV6-6; possibly TRBD1 for D (6 bases). CDR3 length equals 15 residues. V was cut by 6 bases and J by 2 bases, with 16 bases left in between. Germline V gene lookup returns CDR1 MNHNY and CDR2 SVGAGI (reference sequence).

The chain recombines TRBV7-7 with TRBJ2-3; 14 positions agree with TRBD2. The junction had 7 bases not matched to a gene; V was cut back by 5 bases and J by 6 bases. Per germline, CDR1 SSHAT and CDR2 FNYEAQ (reference sequence). The CDR3 extends over 16 amino acids. CDR3 coding DNA: TGTGCCAGCAGCCTCGGGGGACTAGCGGGAGCTGATACGCAGTATTTT. Translated, it gives CASSLGGLAGADTQYF.

This rearrangement joins TRBV14 to TRBJ2-5, with TRBD2 as a possible D gene (6 bases). CDR3 length equals 15 residues. Germline loops: CDR1 SGHDN, CDR2 FVKESK. V was pared by 2 bases and J by 2 bases, with 12 bases between. CDR3 region: CASSQTTGGQETQYF. CDR3 DNA: TGTGCCAGCAGCCAAACGACCGGGGGTCAAGAGACCCAGTACTTC.

The rearrangement joins TRBV6-4 to TRBJ1-6; D not resolved. This CDR3 region has 14 residues. The V gene's germline CDR1 is MRHNA and CDR2 SNTAGT. Trimming stripped 5 bases from V and 7 bases from J, with 12 bases between. The CDR3 region is CASSRHVGNSPLHF. As DNA, the CDR3 is TGTGCCAGCAGTCGACATGTAGGCAATTCACCCCTCCACTTT.

J is TRBJ2-2 and V is TRBV19; 8 nucleotides agree with TRBD1. Germline V gives CDR1 LNHDA, CDR2 SQIVND (reference sequence). This CDR3 region has 16 residues. Trimming cost V 1 base and J 3 bases; bases outside gene matches: 4. DNA of the CDR3: TGTGCCAGTAGTATAGTAGGACAGGGAGACACCGGGGAGCTGTTTTTT. It yields the protein CASSIVGQGDTGELFF.

V and J are TRBV5-5 and TRBJ2-1; D is perhaps TRBD2 (5 bases). Per the germline V gene, CDR1 is SGHKS and CDR2 is YYEKEE (reference sequence). The CDR3 contains 17 residues. The ends were cut back, 0 bases at V and 3 bases at J, with 16 bases in the middle. CDR3 coding DNA: TGTGCCAGCAGCTTGGAGGGTAGCGTCGTTCTCTACAATGAGCAGTTCTTC. It encodes CASSLEGSVVLYNEQFF.

This CDR3 is CASSYSSREETQYF. DNA for the CDR3: TGTGCCAGCAGTTACTCGTCGCGGGAGGAGACCCAGTACTTC. V gene TRBV6-5 combines with J gene TRBJ2-5; 7 nucleotides line up with TRBD2. Trimming took 0 bases from V and 5 from J; bases not matched to a gene: 3. The CDR3 length is 14 residues. Germline CDR1 is MNHEY and CDR2 is SVGAGI.

This rearrangement joins TRBV7-9 to TRBJ2-5, with 13 bases aligning to TRBD2. V trimming: 5 bases; J trimming: 4 bases; junction bases outside the gene matches: 10. Germline CDR1 is SEHNR and CDR2 is FQNEAQ (reference sequence). The CDR3 is 17 residues long. This CDR3 reads CASSPHRTSGSSETQYF. The CDR3 region has the DNA TGTGCCAGCAGCCCCCACCGGACTAGCGGGAGCTCAGAGACCCAGTACTTC. Using reference TRBV7-9 and TRBJ2-5 for the parts outside the CDR3, the full variable domain is DTGVSQNPRHKITKRGQNVTFRCDPISEHNRLYWYRQTLGQGPEFLTYFQNEAQLEKSRLLSDRFSAERPKGSFSTLEIQRTEQGDSAMYLCASSPHRTSGSSETQYFGPGTRLLVL.

In its sample, this clone was seen once. This chain links TRBV27 with TRBJ2-5, with TRBD1 matching 11 bases. Looked up from germline, CDR1 is MNHEY and CDR2 is SMNVEV (reference sequence). There are 15 residues in the CDR3. V gave up 3 bases and J gave up 4 bases; unmatched junction bases: 4. In DNA, the CDR3 is TGTGCCAGCAGTTTGCTCGGGACAGGGGGAGAGACCCAGTACTTC. It codes for CASSLLGTGGETQYF.

This rearrangement joins TRBV10-1 to TRBJ2-5; 7 nucleotides match TRBD1. Germline V lookup: CDR1 WNHNN, CDR2 SYGVQD (reference sequence). The CDR3 consists of 15 residues. V was clipped by 4 bases and J by 1 base; unmatched bases: 6. CDR3 DNA sequence: TGCGCCAGCAGTGGGGCAGGGGGTGGCCAAGAGACCCAGTACTTC. Protein sequence: CASSGAGGGQETQYF.

This chain links TRBV5-1 with TRBJ1-1; 10 bases match TRBD1. Trimming cost V 9 bases and J 4 bases; bases outside gene matches: 6. The CDR3 totals 13 residues. CDR1 is SGHRS and CDR2 is YFSETQ in the germline V gene. The CDR3 spells CATRQGAGTEAFF. The CDR3 DNA reads TGCGCCACCAGACAGGGGGCAGGCACTGAAGCTTTCTTT.